The 19 T cell receptor beta chains reported below all come from one sample, sequenced in a study of cytomegalovirus exposure and HLA in healthy donors. The study ran its PCR with 60 Vbeta and 13 Jbeta primers. Libraries were prepared by immunoSEQ multiplex PCR; TCRdb keeps only in-frame clonotypes and omits some of them. Among 55,000 to 80,000 clones, around 80% were seen once, and the ten largest hold roughly 2.9%. The specimen was PBMCs. The receptors derive from a woman in her 30s in good health and CMV-seronegative.

The V and J genes are TRBV11-2 and TRBJ1-1, with 11 bases matching TRBD1. V was clipped by 4 bases and J by 0 bases; unmatched bases: 4. Germline V lookup: CDR1 SGHAT, CDR2 FQNNGV. This CDR3 comprises 16 residues. DNA of the CDR3: TGTGCCAGCAGCTCGGGGACAGGGGGGCTGAACACTGAAGCTTTCTTT. Protein: CASSSGTGGLNTEAFF.

The V call is TRBV5-1, the J call TRBJ2-3, with 8 bases fitting TRBD2. Losses at the gene ends were 0 bases for V and 5 bases for J; bases not matched to a gene: 8. This CDR3 comprises 16 residues. Germline CDR1 and CDR2: SGHRS and YFSETQ. This chain's CDR3 is CASSLGAYSGRDTQYF. The DNA of the CDR3 is TGCGCCAGCAGCTTGGGAGCGTACAGCGGGAGAGATACGCAGTATTTT.

V usage is TRBV9 and J usage is TRBJ2-4; 7 bases are shared with TRBD1. V gave up 0 bases and J gave up 1 base; unmatched junction bases: 4. The CDR3 consists of 16 residues. Germline CDR1 and CDR2: SGDLS and YYNGEE. The CDR3 sequence: CASSVGLQGAKNIQYF. CDR3 coding DNA: TGTGCCAGCAGCGTAGGTTTACAGGGGGCCAAAAACATTCAGTACTTC.

This clone occurred once. The chain couples TRBV5-4 to TRBJ2-5; 7 bases line up with TRBD1. This CDR3 is 14 amino acids long. The trim removed 5 bases at V and 1 base at J, leaving 5 bases unmatched. CDR1 and CDR2 (germline): SGHNT, YYREEE (reference sequence). For the CDR3, the DNA is TGTGCCAGCAGTTACACAGGGGCCCAAGAGACCCAGTACTTC. Protein: CASSYTGAQETQYF.

This clone was detected once. This rearrangement joins TRBV5-1 to TRBJ1-1; D is undetermined. The germline gives CDR1 SGHRS, CDR2 YFSETQ. The CDR3 runs to 16 residues. The germline V and J ends were trimmed by 1 base and 8 bases, with 21 bases remaining between them. The CDR3 nucleotides read TGCGCCAGCAGCTTGATGGGGTCCAGCGCGGGTATCGAAGCTTTCTTT. Its protein product is CASSLMGSSAGIEAFF.

The CDR3 region has the DNA TGCGCCAGCACCCCCCTGGGAGATAACTATGGCTACACCTTC. This codes for CASTPLGDNYGYTF. The chain links TRBV5-1 to TRBJ1-2, with no clear D. V lost 6 bases to trimming and J lost 1 base, with 13 bases between them. Per germline, CDR1 SGHRS and CDR2 YFSETQ. The CDR3 extends over 14 amino acids. The whole variable domain, filled in from reference TRBV5-1 and TRBJ1-2, reads KAGVTQTPRYLIKTRGQQVTLSCSPISGHRSVSWYQQTPGQGLQFLFEYFSETQRNKGNFPGRFSGRQFSNSRSEMNVSTLELGDSALYLCASTPLGDNYGYTFGSGTRLTVV.

The V call is TRBV27, the J call TRBJ1-1, with D possibly being TRBD1 (5 bases). The CDR3 spans 14 residues. With 2 bases removed from V and 2 bases from J, the gap between germline ends came to 9 bases. Looked up from germline, CDR1 is MNHEY and CDR2 is SMNVEV (reference sequence). CDR3 coding DNA: TGTGCCAGCAGTTTAGTGGGGGGTAACACTGAAGCTTTCTTT. Its protein is CASSLVGGNTEAFF.

As regards this clone: Compared with germline, one end of the junction differs, possibly owing to a read error. The same CDR3 also results from other DNA sequences found in this sample. This rearrangement joins TRBV5-6 to TRBJ1-5; TRBD1 matches at 10 bases. This CDR3 region has 16 residues. The germline V gene encodes CDR1 SGHDT and CDR2 YYEEEE. Here the CDR3 DNA reads TGCGCCAGCAGCGCCTCCGGGACAGGGGTACGCCAGCCCCAGCATTTT. Its translation is CASSASGTGVRQPQHF.

The CDR3 protein is CASSPVGPGAFF. The DNA for the CDR3 is TGTGCCAGTAGTCCTGTTGGGCCCGGAGCTTTCTTT. The gene calls are TRBV19 and TRBJ1-1; D ambiguous. CDR3 length equals 12 residues. The germline V and J ends were trimmed by 5 bases and 10 bases, with 14 bases remaining between them. Germline CDR1 LNHDA, CDR2 SQIVND (reference sequence). Full variable domain (remainder filled in from reference TRBV19 and TRBJ1-1): DGGITQSPKYLFRKEGQNVTLSCEQNLNHDAMYWYRQDPGQGLRLIYYSQIVNDFQKGDIAEGYSVSREKKESFPLTVTSAQKNPTAFYLCASSPVGPGAFFGQGTRLTVV.

A remark on this clone: This CDR3 fails to terminate in the conserved phenylalanine or tryptophan, so it likely reflects a read error. The rearrangement links TRBV9 to TRBJ1-1; D ambiguous. The germline V and J ends were trimmed by 0 bases and 7 bases, with 13 bases remaining between them. Germline V gene sequence: CDR1 SGDLS, CDR2 YYNGEE. The CDR3 is made up of 14 amino acids. CDR3 amino acids: CASSVALLGDEAFL. The CDR3 DNA follows: TGTGCCAGCAGCGTAGCTCTCTTAGGAGATGAAGCTTTCCTT.

This rearrangement joins TRBV2 to TRBJ2-5; 8 nucleotides agree with TRBD2. The CDR3 loop spans 16 amino acids. Germline V gene sequence: CDR1 SNHLY, CDR2 FYNNEI. V was clipped by 2 bases and J by 7 bases; unmatched bases: 12. The CDR3 is CASSELGTRGEGTQYF. Written as DNA, the CDR3 is TGTGCCAGCAGTGAACTCGGGACTAGGGGCGAAGGGACCCAGTACTTC.

This clone was detected only once. This chain links TRBV11-3 with TRBJ2-4; weak D call: TRBD1 (5 bases). CDR3 length: 16 amino acids. Germline CDR1 and CDR2: SGHNT and YENEEA. The V end was cut by 2 bases, the J end by 8 bases, with 19 bases between. The CDR3 reads CASSLLQLSEGDIQYF. The CDR3 nucleotides read TGTGCCAGCAGCTTACTCCAACTGTCCGAAGGGGACATTCAGTACTTC.

The chain is built from TRBV7-2 and TRBJ2-1, with 8 bases that match TRBD1. This CDR3 has 17 amino acids. Trimming took 5 bases from V and 5 from J; bases not matched to a gene: 14. Germline V lookup: CDR1 SGHTA, CDR2 FQGNSA. CDR3 sequence reads: CASSPEVWTGLDNEQFF. CDR3 in DNA: TGTGCCAGCAGCCCAGAAGTATGGACAGGGTTGGACAATGAGCAGTTCTTC. The variable domain in full, completed from reference TRBV7-2 and TRBJ2-1, reads GAGVSQSPSNKVTEKGKDVELRCDPISGHTALYWYRQSLGQGLEFLIYFQGNSAPDKSGLPSDRFSAERTGGSVSTLTIQRTQQEDSAVYLCASSPEVWTGLDNEQFFGPGTRLTVL.

The V call is TRBV5-1, the J call TRBJ1-4; D gene uncertain. The CDR3 is made up of 17 amino acids. Trimming stripped 4 bases from V and 0 bases from J, with 16 bases between. The germline gives CDR1 SGHRS, CDR2 YFSETQ. CDR3 loop: CASSTTPRVATNEKLFF. In nucleotides, the CDR3 is TGCGCCAGCAGCACAACCCCCCGGGTTGCAACTAATGAAAAACTGTTTTTT.

The rearrangement links TRBV28 to TRBJ1-1; 7 bases align to TRBD1. The CDR3 contains 12 residues. V gave up 3 bases and J gave up 8 bases; unmatched junction bases: 3. From germline, CDR1 is MDHEN and CDR2 SYDVKM. The CDR3 nucleotides read TGTGCCAGCAGTTTGTGGGACAGCGAAGCTTTCTTT. Translated, it gives CASSLWDSEAFF.

The chain recombines TRBV4-1 with TRBJ1-2, with 9 bases identical to TRBD1. With V trimmed by 0 bases and J by 7 bases, 3 bases remained unmatched. CDR1 is MGHRA, CDR2 YSYEKL, per germline. The CDR3 has 14 residues. The CDR3 is CASSQEGQGGGYTF. The CDR3 nucleotides read TGCGCCAGCAGCCAAGAGGGACAGGGTGGTGGCTACACCTTC.

There are a few counts of this clone. The chain joins TRBV5-4 to TRBJ1-1; tentatively, D is TRBD1 (5 bases). V lost 3 bases to trimming and J lost 4 bases, with 13 bases between them. Per the germline V gene, CDR1 is SGHNT and CDR2 is YYREEE (reference sequence). CDR3 length equals 14 residues. For the CDR3, the DNA is TGTGCCAGCAGCTCTAGAGACAGACTCACTGAAGCTTTCTTT. Translated, it gives CASSSRDRLTEAFF.

The chain is built from TRBV4-3 and TRBJ2-3; 7 bases agree with TRBD2. CDR3 size: 18 residues. Germline values: CDR1 LGHNA, CDR2 YSLEER. V shed 0 bases and J 0 bases; nucleotides not matched to a gene: 9. CDR3 region: CASSQDLLAALSTDTQYF. DNA for the CDR3: TGCGCCAGCAGCCAAGATCTCCTAGCGGCGCTCAGCACAGATACGCAGTATTTT.

The CDR3 nucleotides read TGTGCCAGCTCACCACGTGCGGGGCCTAATGGCTACACCTTC. It yields the protein CASSPRAGPNGYTF. This sequence joins TRBV18 and TRBJ1-2, with D perhaps matching TRBD1 (5 bases). The germline V gene encodes CDR1 KGHSH and CDR2 LQKENI. Trimming shortened V by 1 base and J by 6 bases, and 12 bases separated the two germline ends. The CDR3 spans 14 residues.